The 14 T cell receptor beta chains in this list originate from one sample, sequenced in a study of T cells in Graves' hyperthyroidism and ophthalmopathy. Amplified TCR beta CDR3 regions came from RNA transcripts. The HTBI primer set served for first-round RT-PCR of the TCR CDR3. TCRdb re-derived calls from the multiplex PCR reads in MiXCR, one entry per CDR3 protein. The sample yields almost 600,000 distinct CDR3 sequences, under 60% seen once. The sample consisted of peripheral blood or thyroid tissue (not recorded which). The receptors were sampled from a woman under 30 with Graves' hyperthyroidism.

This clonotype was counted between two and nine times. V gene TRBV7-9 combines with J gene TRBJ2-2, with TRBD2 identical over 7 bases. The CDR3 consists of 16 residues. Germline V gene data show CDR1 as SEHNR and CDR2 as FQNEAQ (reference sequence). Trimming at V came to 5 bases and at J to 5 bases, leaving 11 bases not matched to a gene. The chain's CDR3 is CASSQDPAGRTGELFF. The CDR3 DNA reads TGTGCCAGCAGCCAAGATCCAGCGGGAAGAACCGGGGAGCTGTTTTTT.

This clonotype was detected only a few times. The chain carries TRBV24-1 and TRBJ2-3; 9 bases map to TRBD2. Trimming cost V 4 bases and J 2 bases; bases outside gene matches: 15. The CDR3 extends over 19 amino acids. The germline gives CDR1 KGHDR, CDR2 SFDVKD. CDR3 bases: TGTGCCACCAGTGACCAAGGGGCTAGCGGGGCCACGCTCACAGATACGCAGTATTTT. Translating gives CATSDQGASGATLTDTQYF.

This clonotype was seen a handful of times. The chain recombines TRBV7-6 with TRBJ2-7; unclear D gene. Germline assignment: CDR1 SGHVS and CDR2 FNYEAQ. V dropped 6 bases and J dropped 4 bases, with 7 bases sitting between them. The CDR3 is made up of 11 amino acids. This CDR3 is CASSNGYEQYF. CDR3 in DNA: TGTGCCAGCAGTAACGGTTACGAGCAGTACTTC.

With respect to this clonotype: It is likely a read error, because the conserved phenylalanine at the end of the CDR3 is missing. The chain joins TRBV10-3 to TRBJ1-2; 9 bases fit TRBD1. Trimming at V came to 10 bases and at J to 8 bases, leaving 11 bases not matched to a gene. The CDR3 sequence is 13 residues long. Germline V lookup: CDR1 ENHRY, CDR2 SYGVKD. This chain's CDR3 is CASSSGQGWGYTL. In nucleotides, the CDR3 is TGTGCCAGCAGCTCCGGACAGGGGTGGGGCTACACCCTC.

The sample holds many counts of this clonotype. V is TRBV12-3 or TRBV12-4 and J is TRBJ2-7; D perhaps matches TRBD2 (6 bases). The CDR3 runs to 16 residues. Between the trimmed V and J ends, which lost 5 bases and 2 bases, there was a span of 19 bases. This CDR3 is CASSPHHMTSTYEQYF. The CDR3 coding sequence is TGTGCCAGCAGTCCGCATCATATGACTAGTACCTACGAGCAGTACTTC.

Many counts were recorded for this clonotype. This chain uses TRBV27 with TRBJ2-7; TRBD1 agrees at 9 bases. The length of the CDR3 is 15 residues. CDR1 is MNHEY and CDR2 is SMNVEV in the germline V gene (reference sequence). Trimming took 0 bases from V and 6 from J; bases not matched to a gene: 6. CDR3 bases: TGTGCCAGCAGTTTATCTCGTGACAGGGGGACCGAGCAGTACTTC. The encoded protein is CASSLSRDRGTEQYF.

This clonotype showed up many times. CDR3 nucleotide sequence: TGTGCCAGCAGCTTACTGACTAGCGGGAGGAACACCGGGGAGCTGTTTTTT. Translation: CASSLLTSGRNTGELFF. This chain connects TRBV13 to TRBJ2-2, with TRBD2 matching over 12 bases. Trimming at V came to 2 bases and at J to 1 base, leaving 2 bases not matched to a gene. This CDR3 has 17 amino acids. CDR1 is PRHDT and CDR2 is FYEKMQ in the germline V gene (reference sequence).

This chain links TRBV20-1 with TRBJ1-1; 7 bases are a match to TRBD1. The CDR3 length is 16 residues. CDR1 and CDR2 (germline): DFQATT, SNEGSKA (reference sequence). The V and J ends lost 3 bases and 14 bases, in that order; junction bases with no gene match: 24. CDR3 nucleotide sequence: TGCAGTGCTAGTGCGGCTAGCGGGAGGGGGCACAATGAGCAGTTCTTT. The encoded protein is CSASAASGRGHNEQFF.

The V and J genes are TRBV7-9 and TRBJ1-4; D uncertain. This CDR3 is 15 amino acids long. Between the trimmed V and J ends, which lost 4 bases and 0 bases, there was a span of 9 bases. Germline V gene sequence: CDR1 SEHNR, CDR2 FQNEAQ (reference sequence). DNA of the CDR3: TGTGCCAGCAGCTGTACCGGGACAACTAATGAAAAACTGTTTTTT. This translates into CASSCTGTTNEKLFF. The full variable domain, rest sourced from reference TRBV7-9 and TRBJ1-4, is DTGVSQNPRHKITKRGQNVTFRCDPISEHNRLYWYRQTLGQGPEFLTYFQNEAQLEKSRLLSDRFSAERPKGSFSTLEIQRTEQGDSAMYLCASSCTGTTNEKLFFGSGTQLSVL.

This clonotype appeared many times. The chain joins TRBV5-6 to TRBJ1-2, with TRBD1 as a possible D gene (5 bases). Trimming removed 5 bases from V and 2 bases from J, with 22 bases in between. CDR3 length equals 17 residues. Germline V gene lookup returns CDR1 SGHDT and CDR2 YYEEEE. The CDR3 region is CASSESGPSTYNYGYTF. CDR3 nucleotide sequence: TGTGCCAGCAGTGAGTCGGGACCCAGCACCTACAACTATGGCTACACCTTC.

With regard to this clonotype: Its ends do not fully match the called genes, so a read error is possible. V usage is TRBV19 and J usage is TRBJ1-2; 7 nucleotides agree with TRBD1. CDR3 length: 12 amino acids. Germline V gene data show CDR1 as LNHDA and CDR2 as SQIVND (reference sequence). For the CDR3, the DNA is TGTGCCAGTACCGGAGTTACAGGGGATACATACTTC. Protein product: CASTGVTGDTYF.

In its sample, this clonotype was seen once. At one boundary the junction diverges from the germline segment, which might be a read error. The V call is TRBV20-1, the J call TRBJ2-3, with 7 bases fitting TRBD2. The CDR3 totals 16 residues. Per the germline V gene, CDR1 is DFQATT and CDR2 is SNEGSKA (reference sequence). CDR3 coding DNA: TGCAGTGCTAGAGATCCCACTAGCGCTAGCACAGGTACGCAGTATTTT. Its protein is CSARDPTSASTGTQYF.

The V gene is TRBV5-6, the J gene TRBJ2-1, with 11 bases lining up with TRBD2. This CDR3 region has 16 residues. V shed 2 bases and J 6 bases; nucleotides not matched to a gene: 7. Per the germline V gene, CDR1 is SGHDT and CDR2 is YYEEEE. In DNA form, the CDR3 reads TGTGCCAGCAGCTTTATAGCGGGAGGGCCAGGCAATGAGCAGTTCTTC. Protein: CASSFIAGGPGNEQFF.

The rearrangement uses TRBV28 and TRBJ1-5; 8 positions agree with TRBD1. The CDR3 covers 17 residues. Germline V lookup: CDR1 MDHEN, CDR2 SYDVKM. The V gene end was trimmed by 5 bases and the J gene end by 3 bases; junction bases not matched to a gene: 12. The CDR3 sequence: CASSPLQGEGYNQPQHF. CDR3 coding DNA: TGTGCCAGCAGTCCCCTACAGGGGGAAGGATACAATCAGCCCCAGCATTTT.